Listed below are T cell receptor beta chains from one sample, sequenced in a study of graft-versus-host responses after intestinal transplantation. The antigens for these receptors are not known. Using immunoSEQ multiplex PCR, the repertoire was profiled, and TCRdb retains in-frame clones only, with some absent. The sample lists fewer than 120,000 clones; approximately 92% were seen once. The sequencing here drew on unstimulated CD8+ T cells sorted from spleen or lymph node cells, taken before intestinal transplant. All receptors derive from a human donor who received an intestinal transplant. CDR3s include the opening cysteine and the closing phenylalanine or tryptophan. A D gene is named only where the DNA matches it firmly. Part of the rows lack a size; the others show once, few, many or a class for expanded clones.

D gene	clone size	V gene	J gene	CDR3 DNA	CDR3 protein
TRBD2	once	TRBV7-9	TRBJ2-3	TGTGCCAGCAGCTTAGATGCCGGGACTAAGGCAGATACGCAGTATTTT	CASSLDAGTKADTQYF
-	once	TRBV7-9	TRBJ2-1	TGTGCCAGCAGCCCGGGTTGGCCTGCCGAGCAGTTCTTC	CASSPGWPAEQFF
-	-	TRBV5-6	TRBJ1-1	TGTGCCAGCAGCTTAAGTGGCCACAGGGACACTGAAGCTTTCTTT	CASSLSGHRDTEAFF
TRBD1	-	TRBV10-3	TRBJ2-7	TGTGCCATCAGTGGCAGGACAGGTACCTACGAGCAGTACTTC	CAISGRTGTYEQYF
-	-	TRBV7-7	TRBJ1-5	TGTGCTAGCAGCGTAAGCAGCAATCAGCCCCAGCATTTT	CASSVSSNQPQHF
-	few	TRBV11-2	TRBJ2-7	TGTGCCAGCAGCTTAGAGGGCGCCTACGAGCAGTACTTC	CASSLEGAYEQYF
-	-	TRBV6-6	TRBJ2-7	TGTGCCAGCAGTTACTCGGGGTCGGGGGCTGGCTACGAGCAGTACTTC	CASSYSGSGAGYEQYF
-	-	TRBV28	TRBJ1-3	TGTGCCAGCAGTCCACAGCTCCTCTCTGGAAACACCATATATTTT	CASSPQLLSGNTIYF
-	-	TRBV28	TRBJ2-7	TGTGCCAGCAGCGGGATCGGACGCTACGAGCAGTACTTC	CASSGIGRYEQYF
-	-	TRBV7-2	TRBJ2-1	TGTGCCAGCAGCTTAAGGGCGGGGAGCTCCTACAATGAGCAGTTCTTC	CASSLRAGSSYNEQFF
TRBD2	once	TRBV30	TRBJ2-7	TGTGCCTGGGCGTTGGGGGGAGGGCGGGACGAGCAGTACTTC	CAWALGGGRDEQYF
TRBD1	-	TRBV28	TRBJ2-1	TGTGCCAGCAGTTTCTCTGGCGGACAGGTTGAGCAGTTCTTC	CASSFSGGQVEQFF
-	-	TRBV30	TRBJ1-5	TGTGCCTGGAGTGAAGTAGAGGGACAGCCCCAGCATTTT	CAWSEVEGQPQHF
-	-	TRBV28	TRBJ1-5	TGTGCCAGCAGTTTATGGGACAGTCAAGATCAGCCCCAGCATTTT	CASSLWDSQDQPQHF
-	-	TRBV6-5	TRBJ2-5	TGTGCCAGCAGTTACTGGGGTGAGGTTGGGGAGACCCAGTACTTC	CASSYWGEVGETQYF
-	-	TRBV6-5	TRBJ2-7	TGTGCCAGCAGTGTCGGGCGGGGCCCCTCCTACGAGCAGTACTTC	CASSVGRGPSYEQYF
TRBD2	-	TRBV28	TRBJ2-1	TGTGCCAGCAGTCCGGAATTAGCGGGAGGGCCCGATGAGCAGTTCTTC	CASSPELAGGPDEQFF
TRBD2	once	TRBV4-1	TRBJ2-7	TGCGCCAGCAGCCCTCCTACTAGCGGGCCCTACGAGCAGTACTTC	CASSPPTSGPYEQYF
TRBD2	-	TRBV27	TRBJ2-7	TGTGCCAGCAGTTTGGGAGCGGGAGGAGCCTACGAGCAGTACTTC	CASSLGAGGAYEQYF
TRBD2	-	TRBV9	TRBJ2-1	TGTGCCAGCAGCGTTACTAGCGGGAGAGGCAATGAGCAGTTCTTC	CASSVTSGRGNEQFF
-	-	TRBV7-8	TRBJ2-2	TGTGCCAGCAGCTACATGAGAGCGGGACATAGAGTTGCCGGGGAGCTGTTTTTT	CASSYMRAGHRVAGELFF
-	-	TRBV9	TRBJ2-7	TGTGCCAGCAGCCCTCGCATGGACGGTTTCTACGAGCAGTACTTC	CASSPRMDGFYEQYF
-	-	TRBV19	TRBJ1-1	TGTGCCAGTAGACAGGGTTGGGGAACTGAAGCTTTCTTT	CASRQGWGTEAFF
-	-	TRBV28	TRBJ2-7	TGTGCCAGCACCCCCTTAGGAGAAACCTACGAGCAGTACTTC	CASTPLGETYEQYF
-	-	TRBV5-6	TRBJ1-5	TGTGCCAGCAGCTTGTTAAGTGGTAACAATCAGCCCCAGCATTTT	CASSLLSGNNQPQHF
-	-	TRBV5-8	TRBJ2-7	TGTGCCAGCAGCTCACGACAGGTCCGCTTCTACGCGCAGTACTTC	CASSSRQVRFYAQYF
TRBD1	-	TRBV15	TRBJ1-4	TGTGCCACCAAATCCGGGACAGTTAGTGAAAAACTGTTTTTT	CATKSGTVSEKLFF
-	once	TRBV28	TRBJ1-2	TGTGCCAGCAGTCCCCTGGGGGACTATGGCTACACCTTC	CASSPLGDYGYTF
-	-	TRBV5-4	TRBJ2-1	TGTGCCAGCAGCTTATCAGATTGGAATGAGCAGTTCTTC	CASSLSDWNEQFF
-	-	TRBV20-1	TRBJ2-1	TGCAGTGCCCGGCCCCGGAATGAGCAGTTCTTC	CSARPRNEQFF
TRBD1	-	TRBV27	TRBJ2-1	TGTGCCAGCAGTTTAGCGCACAGGGGACGTGAGCAGTTCTTC	CASSLAHRGREQFF
TRBD1	-	TRBV27	TRBJ2-7	TGTGCCAGCAGTTTGCAAGGGACAGACCTCTACGAGCAGTACTTC	CASSLQGTDLYEQYF
TRBD1	-	TRBV19	TRBJ1-2	TGTGCCAGTAGTATAGAGGAGACAGGGTATGGCTACACCTTC	CASSIEETGYGYTF
-	-	TRBV4-2	TRBJ1-5	TGTGCCAGCAGCTCTGGCAGCCTAAATCAGCCCCAGCATTTT	CASSSGSLNQPQHF
TRBD2	-	TRBV13	TRBJ2-1	TGTGCCAGCGCCGGACGGGAGGGGGGCGATGAGCAGTTCTTC	CASAGREGGDEQFF
-	-	TRBV25-1	TRBJ1-1	TGTGCCAGCAGTGAATGGGGCCTTGAAGGAGCTTTCTTT	CASSEWGLEGAFF
TRBD1	-	TRBV27	TRBJ2-3	TGTGCCAGCAGTCCCCGGACAGGGTGGGATACGCAGTATTTT	CASSPRTGWDTQYF
TRBD1	once	TRBV27	TRBJ2-1	TGTGCCAGCACGGGACAGGGGGCCAAGAATGAGCAGTTCTTC	CASTGQGAKNEQFF
TRBD2	-	TRBV29-1	TRBJ2-7	TGCAGCGTCGGGACTAGCTACGAGCAGTACTTC	CSVGTSYEQYF
TRBD1	-	TRBV29-1	TRBJ1-1	TGCAGCGTTGCCGATGGGGGACAGGGGGCGCAAGCTTTCTTT	CSVADGGQGAQAFF
TRBD1	-	TRBV6-4	TRBJ1-5	TGTGCCAGCAGTCTGATCGGGACAGAGAATCAGCCCCAGCATTTT	CASSLIGTENQPQHF
-	-	TRBV13	TRBJ2-7	TGTGCCAGCAGCCATTCCCGTACCTACGAGCAGTACTTC	CASSHSRTYEQYF
-	-	TRBV9	TRBJ1-2	TGTGCCAGCAGCGTAGAATACGGTGGCTATGGCTACACCTTC	CASSVEYGGYGYTF
TRBD1	-	TRBV27	TRBJ1-2	TGTGCCAGCAGAGAGACCAGGGGGCCCGGGAAGGGCTACACCTTC	CASRETRGPGKGYTF
TRBD2	-	TRBV28	TRBJ2-7	TGTGCCAGCAGTCGGACTAGCGGCTACGGAACCTACGAGCAGTACTTC	CASSRTSGYGTYEQYF
-	-	TRBV10-3	TRBJ2-1	TGTGCCATCAGCCAGACCACTGAGCAGTTCTTC	CAISQTTEQFF
-	-	TRBV6-5	TRBJ1-1	TGTGCCAGCAGTTACCCAGGTATGAACACTGAAGCTTTCTTT	CASSYPGMNTEAFF
TRBD2	-	TRBV11-1	TRBJ2-7	TGTGCCAGCAGCTTAGGTGTGACTAGCGGTTACGAGCAGTACTTC	CASSLGVTSGYEQYF
-	-	TRBV7-9	TRBJ2-7	TGTGCCAGCAGTTGGGACCGGAACCTACCCAACTACGAGCAGTACTTC	CASSWDRNLPNYEQYF